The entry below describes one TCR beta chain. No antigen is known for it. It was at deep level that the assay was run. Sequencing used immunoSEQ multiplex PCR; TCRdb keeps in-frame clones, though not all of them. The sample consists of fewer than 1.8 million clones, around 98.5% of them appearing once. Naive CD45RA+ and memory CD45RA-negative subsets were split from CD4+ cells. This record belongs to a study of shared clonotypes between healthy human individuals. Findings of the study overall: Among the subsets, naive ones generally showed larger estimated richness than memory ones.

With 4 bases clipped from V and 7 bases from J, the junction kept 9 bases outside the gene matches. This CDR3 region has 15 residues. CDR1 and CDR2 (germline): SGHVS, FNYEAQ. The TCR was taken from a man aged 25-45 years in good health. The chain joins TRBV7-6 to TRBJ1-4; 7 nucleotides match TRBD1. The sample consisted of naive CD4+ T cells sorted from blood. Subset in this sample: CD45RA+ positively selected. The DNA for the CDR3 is TGTGCCAGCAGCTCCACAGGGGCCCGGGGTGAAAAACTGTTTTTT. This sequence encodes CASSSTGARGEKLFF.